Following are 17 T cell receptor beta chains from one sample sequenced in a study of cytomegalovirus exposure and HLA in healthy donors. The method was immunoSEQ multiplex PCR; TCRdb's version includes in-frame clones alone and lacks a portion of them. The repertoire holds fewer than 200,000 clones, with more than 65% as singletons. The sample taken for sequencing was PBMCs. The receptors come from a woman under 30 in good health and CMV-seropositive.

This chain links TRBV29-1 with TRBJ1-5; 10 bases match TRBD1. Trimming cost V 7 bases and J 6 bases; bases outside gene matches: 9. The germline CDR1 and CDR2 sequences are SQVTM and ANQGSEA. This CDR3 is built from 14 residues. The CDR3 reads CSARLTGGGQPQHF. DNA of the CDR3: TGCAGCGCCCGGTTGACAGGGGGCGGTCAGCCCCAGCATTTT.

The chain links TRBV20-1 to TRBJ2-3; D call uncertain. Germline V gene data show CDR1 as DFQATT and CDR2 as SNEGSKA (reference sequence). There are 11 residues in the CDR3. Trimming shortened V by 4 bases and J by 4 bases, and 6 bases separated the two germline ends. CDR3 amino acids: CSATLADTQYF. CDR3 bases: TGCAGTGCTACCCTAGCAGATACGCAGTATTTT.

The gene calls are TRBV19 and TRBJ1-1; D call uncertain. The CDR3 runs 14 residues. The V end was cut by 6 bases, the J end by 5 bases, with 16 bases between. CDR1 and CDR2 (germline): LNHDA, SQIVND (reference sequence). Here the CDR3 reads CASRSLGRLTEAFF. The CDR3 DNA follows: TGTGCCAGTAGATCGCTCGGGAGGTTAACTGAAGCTTTCTTT.

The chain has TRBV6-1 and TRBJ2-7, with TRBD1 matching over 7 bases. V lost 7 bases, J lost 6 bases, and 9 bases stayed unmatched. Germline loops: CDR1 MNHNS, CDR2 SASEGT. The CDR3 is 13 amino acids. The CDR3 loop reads CASTFNRGSEQYF. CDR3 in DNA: TGTGCCAGCACCTTCAACAGGGGTTCCGAGCAGTACTTC.

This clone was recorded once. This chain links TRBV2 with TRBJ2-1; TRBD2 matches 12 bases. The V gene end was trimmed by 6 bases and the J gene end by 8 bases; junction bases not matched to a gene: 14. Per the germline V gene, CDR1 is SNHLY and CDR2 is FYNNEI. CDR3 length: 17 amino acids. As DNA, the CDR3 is TGTGCCAGCAGAGAGACCGGGACTAGCGGGTCCAATGATGAGCAGTTCTTC. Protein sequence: CASRETGTSGSNDEQFF.

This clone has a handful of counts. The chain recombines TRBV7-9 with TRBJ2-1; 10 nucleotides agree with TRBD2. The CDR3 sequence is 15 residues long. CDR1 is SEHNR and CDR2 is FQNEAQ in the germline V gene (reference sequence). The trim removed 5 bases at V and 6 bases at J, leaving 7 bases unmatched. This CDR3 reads CASSLPSGGGNEQFF. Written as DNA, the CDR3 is TGTGCCAGCAGCCTCCCAAGCGGGGGGGGCAATGAGCAGTTCTTC.

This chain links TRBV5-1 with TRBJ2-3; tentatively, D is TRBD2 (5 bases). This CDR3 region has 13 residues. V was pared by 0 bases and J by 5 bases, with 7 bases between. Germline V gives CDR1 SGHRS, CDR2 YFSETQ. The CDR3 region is CASSLAGEDTQYF. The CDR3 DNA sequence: TGCGCCAGCAGCTTGGCCGGGGAAGATACGCAGTATTTT.

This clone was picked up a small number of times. The CDR3 DNA sequence: TGTGCCAGCAGTTACTTGGCAGGGGAACCCTACGAGCAGTACTTC. Translated: CASSYLAGEPYEQYF. The chain has TRBV6-6 and TRBJ2-7, with D maybe TRBD1 (6 bases). In germline, CDR1 is MNHNY, CDR2 SVGAGI (reference sequence). The V gene lost 1 base and the J gene lost 2 bases, with 12 bases spanning the gap. The CDR3 has 15 residues.

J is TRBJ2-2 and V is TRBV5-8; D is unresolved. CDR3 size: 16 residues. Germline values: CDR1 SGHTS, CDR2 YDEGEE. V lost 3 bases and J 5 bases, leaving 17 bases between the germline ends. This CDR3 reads CASSSRLTGLTGELFF. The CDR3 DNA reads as TGTGCCAGCAGCTCCAGACTTACCGGTTTGACCGGGGAGCTGTTTTTT. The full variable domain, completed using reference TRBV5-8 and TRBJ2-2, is EAGVTQSPTHLIKTRGQQATLRCSPISGHTSVYWYQQALGLGLQFLLWYDEGEERNRGNFPPRFSGRQFPNYSSELNVNALELEDSALYLCASSSRLTGLTGELFFGEGSRLTVL.

CDR3 coding DNA: TGTGCCAGCAGGGTGGGACAGGGGGGAAATCAGCCCCAGCATTTT. Translation: CASRVGQGGNQPQHF. V and J are TRBV2 and TRBJ1-5; 11 bases match TRBD1. Germline trimming cut 6 bases from V and 4 bases from J; bases unmatched to any gene: 5. The germline CDR1 and CDR2 sequences are SNHLY and FYNNEI. The CDR3 loop spans 15 amino acids. Complete variable domain (other parts from reference TRBV2 and TRBJ1-5): EPEVTQTPSHQVTQMGQEVILRCVPISNHLYFYWYRQILGQKVEFLVSFYNNEISEKSEIFDDQFSVERPDGSNFTLKIRSTKLEDSAMYFCASRVGQGGNQPQHFGDGTRLSIL.

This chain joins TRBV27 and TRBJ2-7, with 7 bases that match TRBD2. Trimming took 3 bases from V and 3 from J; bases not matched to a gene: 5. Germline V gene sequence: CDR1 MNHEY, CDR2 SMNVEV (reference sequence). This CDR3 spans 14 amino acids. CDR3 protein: CASSFSGDLYEQYF. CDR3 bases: TGTGCCAGCAGTTTCAGCGGGGACCTCTACGAGCAGTACTTC.

CDR3 loop: CASSPDSGGNTEAFF. In DNA form, the CDR3 reads TGCGCCAGCAGCCCGGATTCAGGGGGCAACACTGAAGCTTTCTTT. The V and J genes are TRBV5-1 and TRBJ1-1, with 8 bases fitting TRBD1. J lost 2 bases, V lost 4 bases, and 7 bases had no gene match. The CDR3 spans 15 residues. Germline V gene lookup returns CDR1 SGHRS and CDR2 YFSETQ.

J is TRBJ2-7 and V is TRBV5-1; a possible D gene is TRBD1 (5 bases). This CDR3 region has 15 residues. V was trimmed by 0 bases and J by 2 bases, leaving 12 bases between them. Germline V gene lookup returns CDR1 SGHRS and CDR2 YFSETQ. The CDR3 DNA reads TGCGCCAGCAGCTTGGACAGGCGAAATACCTACGAGCAGTACTTC. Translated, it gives CASSLDRRNTYEQYF.

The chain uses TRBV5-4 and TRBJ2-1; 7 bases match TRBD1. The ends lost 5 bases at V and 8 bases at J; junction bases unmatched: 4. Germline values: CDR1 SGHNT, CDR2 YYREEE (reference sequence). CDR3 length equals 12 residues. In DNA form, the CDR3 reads TGTGCCAGCAGAACCGACAGGGATGAGCAGTTCTTC. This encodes CASRTDRDEQFF.

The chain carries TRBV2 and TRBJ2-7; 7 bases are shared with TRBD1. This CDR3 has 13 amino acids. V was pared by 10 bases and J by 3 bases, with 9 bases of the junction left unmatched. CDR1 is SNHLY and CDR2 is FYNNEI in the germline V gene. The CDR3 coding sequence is TGTGCCAACAGCCGGGACAGATACTACGAGCAGTACTTC. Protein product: CANSRDRYYEQYF.

This chain's CDR3 is CSVERTGAAFF. The CDR3 DNA follows: TGCAGCGTTGAACGGACAGGGGCAGCTTTCTTT. The chain recombines TRBV29-1 with TRBJ1-1; 9 nucleotides agree with TRBD1. Per germline, CDR1 SQVTM and CDR2 ANQGSEA. Losses at the gene ends were 2 bases for V and 10 bases for J; bases not matched to a gene: 2. The CDR3 sequence is 11 residues long. The complete variable domain, with remaining parts taken from reference TRBV29-1 and TRBJ1-1, reads SAVISQKPSRDICQRGTSLTIQCQVDSQVTMMFWYRQQPGQSLTLIATANQGSEATYESGFVIDKFPISRPNLTFSTLTVSNMSPEDSSIYLCSVERTGAAFFGQGTRLTVV.

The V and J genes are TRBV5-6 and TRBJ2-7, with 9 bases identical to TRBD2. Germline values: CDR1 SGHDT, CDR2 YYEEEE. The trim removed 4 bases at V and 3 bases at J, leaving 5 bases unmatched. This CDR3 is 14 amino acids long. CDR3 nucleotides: TGTGCCAGCAGCGAAAGCGGGGGGTTCTACGAGCAGTACTTC. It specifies CASSESGGFYEQYF.